The 5 T cell receptor beta chains in this list originate from one sample, sequenced in a study of blood T cells in healthy people across ages. Then a second PCR, running roughly 7 to 11 cycles, was carried out with a sample-barcoded 5' primer and a J-beta primer mix. Using its own MiXCR run on the 5' RACE reads, TCRdb lists one record per CDR3 protein. Of under 1,100,000 distinct CDR3 sequences detected, under 30% appear once; the ten largest clones hold about 0.72%. This sample was also put to use in a study of T cells of mothers and their children.

Sequenced: blood. These receptors were obtained from a girl aged 2 to 9 in good health.

This clonotype has only a few counts. The chain recombines TRBV20-1 with TRBJ1-1; D possibly corresponds to TRBD1 (5 bases). V was cut by 5 bases and J by 3 bases, with 10 bases left in between. Germline V CDR1 and CDR2: DFQATT, SNEGSKA (reference sequence). The CDR3 spans 12 residues. The CDR3 reads CSARRQHTEAFF. The DNA of the CDR3 is TGCAGTGCTCGTAGACAGCACACTGAAGCTTTCTTT.

The chain links TRBV4-1 to TRBJ1-4, with D unresolved. Germline CDR1 reads MGHRA; CDR2 reads YSYEKL. This CDR3 comprises 12 residues. V lost 0 bases, J lost 14 bases, and 10 bases lay in between. Here the CDR3 reads CASSQEAQMLFF. The CDR3 DNA is TGCGCCAGCAGCCAAGAGGCTCAGATGCTGTTTTTT.

The chain employs TRBV29-1 and TRBJ1-1; no clear D gene. The germline V and J ends were trimmed by 2 bases and 11 bases, with 9 bases remaining between them. Germline V gene lookup returns CDR1 SQVTM and CDR2 ANQGSEA. This CDR3 comprises 10 residues. The CDR3, as DNA: TGCAGCGTTGAAATAGGGAACGCTTTCTTT. It yields the protein CSVEIGNAFF.

The chain links TRBV7-9 to TRBJ1-5; D might be TRBD1 (6 bases). CDR1 SEHNR and CDR2 FQNEAQ come from the germline V gene (reference sequence). V gave up 8 bases and J gave up 3 bases, with 17 bases separating them. The CDR3 length is 15 residues. This chain's CDR3 is CASGPSGAANQPQHF. CDR3 nucleotides: TGTGCCAGCGGACCCTCAGGGGCGGCCAATCAGCCCCAGCATTTT.

This clonotype has only a few counts. The J gene is TRBJ1-2, the V gene TRBV7-9; possible D gene TRBD1, 5 bases. The germline gives CDR1 SEHNR, CDR2 FQNEAQ (reference sequence). CDR3 length: 14 amino acids. V was pared by 1 base and J by 6 bases, with 12 bases between. The CDR3 DNA follows: TGTGCCAGCAGCTTAGTGGGGGTAGGCGATGGCTACACCTTC. Its protein product is CASSLVGVGDGYTF.